These 19 T cell receptor beta chains were sequenced from one sample in a study of T cell changes during pregnancy in multiple sclerosis. Clones were sequenced by immunoSEQ multiplex PCR, and TCRdb holds only the in-frame ones, with some missing. The profile shows roughly 63,000 clones, 93% of them singletons. Material: CD8+ T cells from peripheral blood mononuclear cells, obtained in the second trimester of pregnancy. These receptors all stem from a female donor with multiple sclerosis, enrolled in a pregnancy study.

V gene TRBV5-4 combines with J gene TRBJ1-1, with TRBD1 matching over 8 bases. Germline CDR1 and CDR2: SGHNT and YYREEE (reference sequence). Losses at the gene ends were 4 bases for V and 6 bases for J; bases not matched to a gene: 8. The CDR3 contains 14 residues. The CDR3 region is CASSTRTGRAEAFF. CDR3 in DNA: TGTGCCAGCAGCACCCGGACAGGGAGGGCTGAAGCTTTCTTT.

V usage is TRBV5-1 and J usage is TRBJ2-7; a weak D match, TRBD1 (6 bases). Trimming took 3 bases from V and 1 from J, leaving 8 bases between them. The CDR3 loop spans 13 amino acids. Germline assignment: CDR1 SGHRS and CDR2 YFSETQ. CDR3 residues: CASSSDRSYEQYF. The CDR3, as DNA: TGCGCCAGCAGCTCGGACAGATCCTACGAGCAGTACTTC.

J is TRBJ2-5 and V is TRBV27, with 7 bases that match TRBD1. This CDR3 comprises 16 residues. In germline, CDR1 is MNHEY, CDR2 SMNVEV (reference sequence). V lost 5 bases to trimming and J lost 5 bases; unmatched junction nucleotides: 14. CDR3 loop: CASSLRTGANGETQYF. CDR3 DNA: TGTGCCAGCAGTCTCCGGACAGGCGCCAATGGGGAGACCCAGTACTTC.

This chain connects TRBV6-5 to TRBJ1-4; D is possibly TRBD1 (6 bases). Deletions cut 7 bases from V and 4 bases from J, with 13 bases between. Germline CDR1 and CDR2: MNHEY and SVGAGI. This CDR3 contains 14 residues. CDR3 in DNA: TGTGCCAGCAAAAAGGACAGTTTTAATGAAAAACTGTTTTTT. Its protein product is CASKKDSFNEKLFF.

This rearrangement joins TRBV10-2 to TRBJ2-7; TRBD2 matches at 9 bases. Germline CDR1 WSHSY, CDR2 SAAADI. The CDR3 covers 14 residues. The junction had 9 bases not matched to a gene; V was cut back by 6 bases and J by 6 bases. The CDR3 DNA reads as TGCGCCAGCAGGTTAGCGGGAGTCTCGCTCGAGCAGTACTTC. Translation: CASRLAGVSLEQYF.

The V and J genes are TRBV27 and TRBJ2-3; D is undetermined. In germline, CDR1 is MNHEY, CDR2 SMNVEV (reference sequence). The V gene lost 1 base and the J gene lost 4 bases, with 6 bases spanning the gap. The CDR3 contains 13 residues. The CDR3 DNA follows: TGTGCCAGCAGTTTATTGGCCCCAGATACGCAGTATTTT. It yields the protein CASSLLAPDTQYF.

The V call is TRBV27, the J call TRBJ2-7; D is possibly TRBD1 (6 bases). The length of the CDR3 is 15 residues. Trimming pared 6 bases from V and 1 base from J, leaving 16 bases between. The germline V gene encodes CDR1 MNHEY and CDR2 SMNVEV (reference sequence). CDR3: CASSPQGYLSYEQYF. The CDR3 bases are TGTGCCAGCAGCCCCCAGGGGTATTTGTCCTACGAGCAGTACTTC.

The CDR3 DNA sequence: TGTGCCAGCAGCGTAGCATCTGGGGGGTCTTACGAGCAGTACTTC. Its protein product is CASSVASGGSYEQYF. The chain recombines TRBV9 with TRBJ2-7; TRBD2 might be the D (6 bases). Germline CDR1 and CDR2: SGDLS and YYNGEE. This CDR3 has 15 amino acids. Trimming took off 0 bases at V and 4 bases at J, with 14 bases between the two ends.

This chain uses TRBV9 with TRBJ2-5; 12 nucleotides line up with TRBD2. Germline V gene data show CDR1 as SGDLS and CDR2 as YYNGEE. The J segment lost 4 bases and the V segment lost 0 bases, leaving 7 bases of the junction unmatched. This CDR3 contains 17 residues. CDR3 nucleotides: TGTGCCAGCAGCGTAGTAGCTAGCGGGGGGGCGGGAGAGACCCAGTACTTC. This encodes CASSVVASGGAGETQYF.

The chain has TRBV19 and TRBJ2-5, with TRBD2 matching 7 bases. J gave up 4 bases and V 1 base, and 0 bases lay outside the gene matches. This CDR3 comprises 13 residues. Germline V gene lookup returns CDR1 LNHDA and CDR2 SQIVND (reference sequence). The CDR3 DNA is TGTGCCAGTAGTATAGGCGGGGGAGAGACCCAGTACTTC. This gives the protein CASSIGGGETQYF.

A single count supports this clone. The chain recombines TRBV19 with TRBJ2-1; the D gene is possibly TRBD2 (5 bases). CDR1 is LNHDA, CDR2 SQIVND, per germline (reference sequence). Trimming removed 5 bases at V and 9 bases at J, with 14 bases between. The CDR3 spans 13 residues. CDR3 bases: TGTGCCAGTAGTTACCTTAGCGTAGGTGAGCAGTTCTTC. Translation: CASSYLSVGEQFF.

The chain employs TRBV5-1 and TRBJ1-6; 9 nucleotides line up with TRBD1. J was trimmed by 6 bases and V by 0 bases; bases with no gene match: 7. The V gene's germline CDR1 is SGHRS and CDR2 YFSETQ. This CDR3 spans 17 amino acids. The CDR3 DNA sequence: TGCGCCAGCAGCTTGGGGGACAGGGTTTTCGGTAATTCACCCCTCCACTTT. Translating gives CASSLGDRVFGNSPLHF.

The J gene is TRBJ2-1, the V gene TRBV11-2; 10 bases are shared with TRBD1. The CDR3 totals 15 residues. Trimming at V came to 5 bases and at J to 4 bases, leaving 5 bases not matched to a gene. Germline CDR1 and CDR2: SGHAT and FQNNGV. The CDR3 nucleotides are TGTGCCAGCAGCACCGGGACAGGGGCATACAATGAGCAGTTCTTC. Protein: CASSTGTGAYNEQFF.

The gene calls are TRBV4-2 and TRBJ2-7; D not resolved. The ends were cut back, 2 bases at V and 0 bases at J, with 14 bases in the middle. The CDR3 loop spans 16 amino acids. Germline assignment: CDR1 LGHNA and CDR2 YNFKEQ. CDR3 nucleotide sequence: TGTGCCAGCAGCCAACGCTCCGACACCTACTCCTACGAGCAGTACTTC. Its translation is CASSQRSDTYSYEQYF.

The V gene is TRBV7-9, the J gene TRBJ2-1; 13 nucleotides match TRBD2. The J segment lost 5 bases and the V segment lost 2 bases, leaving 3 bases of the junction unmatched. Germline V gene lookup returns CDR1 SEHNR and CDR2 FQNEAQ (reference sequence). The CDR3 has 16 residues. The CDR3 loop reads CASSLPGLAGNNEQFF. The CDR3 coding sequence is TGTGCCAGCAGCTTACCGGGACTAGCGGGAAACAATGAGCAGTTCTTC.

This chain uses TRBV7-2 with TRBJ2-2; 9 nucleotides align to TRBD1. Germline CDR1 reads SGHTA; CDR2 reads FQGNSA. The CDR3 is made up of 16 amino acids. Unmatched junction bases numbered 8, after V lost 5 bases and J lost 4 bases. The CDR3 reads CASSHSQGAPTGELFF. The DNA of the CDR3 is TGTGCCAGCAGCCACTCACAGGGGGCGCCCACCGGGGAGCTGTTTTTT.

V is TRBV4-1 and J is TRBJ2-6; D remains ambiguous. This CDR3 spans 17 amino acids. The V end lost 0 bases, the J end lost 4 bases, and 13 bases lay between the germline ends. In germline, CDR1 is MGHRA, CDR2 YSYEKL. The CDR3 DNA is TGCGCCAGCAGCCAAGACGCGGTCAACCGCGGGGCCAACGTCCTGACTTTC. It codes for CASSQDAVNRGANVLTF.

J is TRBJ2-2 and V is TRBV5-1; 7 bases map to TRBD2. The CDR3 has 15 amino acids. Germline trimming cut 7 bases from V and 0 bases from J; bases unmatched to any gene: 6. CDR1 and CDR2 (germline): SGHRS, YFSETQ. In DNA form, the CDR3 reads TGCGCCAGCCGCTCCGCGGGAGCGAACACCGGGGAGCTGTTTTTT. This sequence encodes CASRSAGANTGELFF.

This chain links TRBV28 with TRBJ2-7, with 7 positions matching TRBD1. This CDR3 has 11 amino acids. The V segment lost 9 bases and the J segment 1 base; nucleotides outside the gene matches: 0. Germline CDR1 is MDHEN and CDR2 is SYDVKM. The CDR3 is CARTGSYEQYF. The CDR3 region has the DNA TGTGCCAGGACAGGGTCCTACGAGCAGTACTTC.